This T cell receptor beta chain was found in a study of HIV-infected patients and healthy controls. Whole blood was used without fractionation, so all unsorted peripheral T cells were included. Alpha and beta constant-region primers primed reverse transcription of 400 to 650 ng RNA. Alpha and beta chain libraries were made separately by chain-specific third strand synthesis with multiplexing indices. Second strand DNA was synthesized using a primer at the SP2 site. A single record per CDR3 protein comes from TCRdb applying MiXCR to the 5' RACE reads. The sample lists some 13,000 distinct CDR3 sequences, 9.9% occurring once. This CDR3 is built from 21 residues. Trimming cost V 2 bases and J 4 bases, with 30 bases left between them. CDR1 is LNHDA, CDR2 SQIVND, per germline (reference sequence).

This clonotype was sampled from an adult in good health. Sequenced: blood. The J gene is TRBJ2-1, the V gene TRBV19, with D perhaps TRBD1 (6 bases). In nucleotides, the CDR3 is TGTGCCAGTAGTATACAACACCTGGGACAACCGGGACCCCAGACATACAATGAGCAGTTCTTC. It yields the protein CASSIQHLGQPGPQTYNEQFF.